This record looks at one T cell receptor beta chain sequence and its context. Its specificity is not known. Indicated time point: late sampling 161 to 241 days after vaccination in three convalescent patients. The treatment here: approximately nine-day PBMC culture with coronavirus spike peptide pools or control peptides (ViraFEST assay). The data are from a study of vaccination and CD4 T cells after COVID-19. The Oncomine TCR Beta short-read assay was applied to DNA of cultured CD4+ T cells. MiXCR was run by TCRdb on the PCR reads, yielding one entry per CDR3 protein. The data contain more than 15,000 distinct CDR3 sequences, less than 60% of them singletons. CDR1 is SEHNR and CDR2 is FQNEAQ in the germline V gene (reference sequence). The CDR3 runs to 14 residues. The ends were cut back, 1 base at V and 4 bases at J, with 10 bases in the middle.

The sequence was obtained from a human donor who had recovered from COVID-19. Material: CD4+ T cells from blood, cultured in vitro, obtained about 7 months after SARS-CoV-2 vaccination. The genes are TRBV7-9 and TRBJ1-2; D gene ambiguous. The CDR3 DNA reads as TGTGCCAGCAGCTTAGGGGGTTTGGGCTATGGCTACACCTTC. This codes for CASSLGGLGYGYTF. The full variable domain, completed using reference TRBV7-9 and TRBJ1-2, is DTGVSQNPRHKITKRGQNVTFRCDPISEHNRLYWYRQTLGQGPEFLTYFQNEAQLEKSRLLSDRFSAERPKGSFSTLEIQRTEQGDSAMYLCASSLGGLGYGYTFGSGTRLTVV.